Described below is a single T cell receptor beta chain sequence and its context. Its antigen target is currently unknown. Base qualities are not provided; no much larger clone lies one nucleotide away. Collaborating institutions collected whole blood in K2EDTA tubes following their own protocols. For TCRbeta analysis, collaborators shipped samples in one of three forms: frozen whole blood, isolated PBMCs, or DNA extracted from either of those sample types. This sample stems from a study of blood T cell repertoires in COVID-19 (dated by TCRdb to about 2020). Study-level background: Collaborator samples came from the United States, Italy and Spain and covered acute and convalescent phases of COVID-19. The dataset comprised deeply sampled blood TCRbeta repertoires from subjects exposed to, actively infected with, or recovered from COVID-19. Sample metadata almost always included a de-identified subject ID, COVID-19 status, age in years and sex. The repertoires were made available in a free public database intended to serve as a resource for research on the immune response to SARS-CoV-2. The prospective study material was composed of cDNA or gDNA derived from T cells, B-cell-depleted T cells, or PBMCs. The samples were drawn from two sources: the first 160 participants of the ongoing ImmuneRACE study, and 1,000 to 1,500 subjects contributed by 6 global collaborators. Where available, HLA class I and class II types were taken from metadata supplied by the sample provider and were not determined by assay-based typing. Results the study describes overall, beyond this receptor: How much clinical and demographic metadata was included differed by source and by participant, and the metadata was provided uncurated.

The CDR3 has 10 amino acids, counting the end cysteine and phenylalanine. Only the CDR3 DNA is retained, 30 bases long and in frame from the first base. CDR1 and CDR2, looked up from the germline V gene (reference sequence), are DFQATT and SNEGSKA. The germline ends are 7 bases apart after V is trimmed by 7 bases and J by 7 bases. The immunoSEQ Assay, a bias-controlled multiplex PCR, was used to amplify TCRbeta CDR3 regions from genomic DNA. On the authors' methods: The number of nucleated cells in each sample was estimated from the amplification of reference gene primers within the assay. Sequence reads were collapsed and filtered to measure the absolute abundance of every unique TCRbeta CDR3 rearrangement. For each sample, productive Simpson clonality was calculated by taking the square root of Simpson's diversity index across productive rearrangements. TCRdb mirrors the immuneACCESS table, restricted to in-frame sequences. Some clones are absent from its copies; in checked studies, under half trace to an unresolved V gene, and the reason for the others is unknown. V, J and clone size were drawn from that table, and D and trimming were deduced from the DNA. In this sample the table shows about 35,000 clones, around 90% of which occur a single time. About 21% of the sample is taken by the ten largest.

This TCR was sampled from a man older than 75 with acute or convalescent COVID-19. Here the chain combines TRBV20-1 and TRBJ2-2, with a tentative D gene TRBD2 over 6 matching bases. Sequences were obtained from peripheral blood. The DNA reads TGCAGTGTGGGGGGCGGGGAGCTGTTTTTT. This translates into CSVGGGELFF.